Each of the 22 T cell receptor beta chains below was sequenced from the same sample in a study of T cells after yellow fever vaccination. One entry per CDR3 protein results from TCRdb running MiXCR on the 5' RACE reads. The profile shows about 320,000 distinct CDR3 sequences, approximately 12% of them singletons. The specimen was CD4+ T cells sorted from PBMCs, collected 45 days after the yellow fever booster vaccination. Every receptor here comes from a man younger than 30 who received the YFV17D yellow fever vaccine.

V gene TRBV4-3 combines with J gene TRBJ2-7; 8 nucleotides line up with TRBD2. The germline gives CDR1 LGHNA, CDR2 YSLEER. The CDR3 extends over 19 amino acids. With V trimmed by 4 bases and J by 2 bases, 19 bases remained unmatched. CDR3: CASSRKLRGAGADTYEQYF. As DNA, the CDR3 is TGCGCCAGCAGCCGCAAGCTGCGTGGAGCGGGGGCCGATACCTACGAGCAGTACTTC.

V usage is TRBV3-1 and J usage is TRBJ2-3; 8 positions agree with TRBD1. V gave up 4 bases and J gave up 3 bases; unmatched junction bases: 6. CDR3 length: 15 residues. CDR1 and CDR2 from the germline V gene are LGHDT and YNNKEL (reference sequence). The chain's CDR3 is CASSLRQGTTDTQYF. The CDR3 DNA is TGTGCCAGCAGCCTCCGACAGGGGACGACAGATACGCAGTATTTT.

J is TRBJ1-2 and V is TRBV18; TRBD1 agrees at 8 bases. Germline V gene lookup returns CDR1 KGHSH and CDR2 LQKENI. J gave up 4 bases and V 3 bases, and 4 bases lay outside the gene matches. The CDR3 spans 14 residues. Written as DNA, the CDR3 is TGTGCCAGCTCACCGTTCGACAGGGGCTATGGCTACACCTTC. It is translated as CASSPFDRGYGYTF.

The genes are TRBV6-1 and TRBJ2-2; the D is unclear. The CDR3 extends over 13 amino acids. V lost 7 bases, J lost 8 bases, and 14 bases lay in between. Germline CDR1 MNHNS, CDR2 SASEGT. The CDR3 coding sequence is TGTGCCAGCAACACGATGCCGGAGGGGGAGCTGTTTTTT. It specifies CASNTMPEGELFF.

The chain couples TRBV7-2 to TRBJ2-1, with no clear D. CDR3 length: 16 residues. Trimming removed 8 bases at V and 5 bases at J, with 22 bases between. Germline CDR1 and CDR2: SGHTA and FQGNSA. CDR3 coding DNA: TGTGCCAGCCGAGCCGGCTACCGGCGTTTGGACAATGAGCAGTTCTTC. Translating gives CASRAGYRRLDNEQFF.

This chain links TRBV7-3 with TRBJ2-1; no clear D. Trimming left V 0 bases short and J 9 bases short, with 9 bases between. This CDR3 spans 13 amino acids. The germline V gene encodes CDR1 SGHTA and CDR2 FQGTGA. The CDR3, as DNA: TGTGCCAGCAGCTTAACCCCGCCTAGTGAGCAGTTCTTC. Translating gives CASSLTPPSEQFF.

This clonotype was detected only once. The chain carries TRBV20-1 and TRBJ2-3; TRBD2 is a possible D gene (6 bases). Trimming removed 1 base at V and 6 bases at J, with 20 bases between. The CDR3 has 16 amino acids. CDR1 is DFQATT, CDR2 SNEGSKA, per germline (reference sequence). CDR3 nucleotides: TGCAGTGCTAGAGGCGGGGTCGACCGGACTTTCGATACGCAGTATTTT. This codes for CSARGGVDRTFDTQYF.

This clonotype appeared many times. The rearrangement joins TRBV12-3 or TRBV12-4 to TRBJ2-3, with no clear D. CDR3 size: 12 residues. Trimming removed 3 bases at V and 6 bases at J, with 7 bases between. Here the CDR3 reads CASSFLEDTQYF. Here the CDR3 DNA reads TGTGCCAGCAGTTTCCTGGAGGATACGCAGTATTTT.

This clonotype has ten or more counts. The V and J genes are TRBV2 and TRBJ2-7; the D gene is possibly TRBD2 (5 bases). V lost 2 bases and J 6 bases, leaving 17 bases between the germline ends. The CDR3 runs to 15 residues. From germline, CDR1 is SNHLY and CDR2 FYNNEI. CDR3 nucleotide sequence: TGTGCCAGCAGTGAACGGGGTGGTAGTCGACGCGAGCAGTACTTC. Protein product: CASSERGGSRREQYF.

The chain has TRBV5-1 and TRBJ1-1, with D perhaps TRBD1 (5 bases). V dropped 5 bases and J dropped 4 bases, with 12 bases sitting between them. The CDR3 totals 13 residues. The germline CDR1 and CDR2 sequences are SGHRS and YFSETQ. The CDR3 loop is CASRIGATTEAFF. The CDR3 DNA is TGCGCCAGCAGGATAGGGGCGACCACTGAAGCTTTCTTT.

The chain carries TRBV7-9 and TRBJ1-5; TRBD1 might be the D (5 bases). This CDR3 region has 12 residues. Trimming took 8 bases from V and 7 from J, leaving 12 bases between them. Germline V CDR1 and CDR2: SEHNR, FQNEAQ (reference sequence). CDR3 loop: CASGRDGQPQHF. In nucleotides, the CDR3 is TGTGCCAGCGGCAGGGACGGACAGCCCCAGCATTTT. Variable domain in full (rest from reference TRBV7-9 and TRBJ1-5): DTGVSQNPRHKITKRGQNVTFRCDPISEHNRLYWYRQTLGQGPEFLTYFQNEAQLEKSRLLSDRFSAERPKGSFSTLEIQRTEQGDSAMYLCASGRDGQPQHFGDGTRLSIL.

The chain links TRBV10-3 to TRBJ2-1, with no clear D. The V and J ends lost 3 bases and 4 bases respectively, with 16 bases between them. Germline CDR1 and CDR2: ENHRY and SYGVKD. CDR3 length: 16 residues. The CDR3 DNA reads TGTGCCATCAGTGACCCCAGGACGGTCAAGTACAATGAGCAGTTCTTC. This encodes CAISDPRTVKYNEQFF.

In this sample, this clonotype turned up a few times. The gene calls are TRBV7-7 and TRBJ2-5; 9 bases fit TRBD2. Unmatched junction bases numbered 6, after V lost 5 bases and J lost 2 bases. CDR3 length: 15 residues. CDR1 and CDR2 (germline): SSHAT, FNYEAQ (reference sequence). The CDR3 coding sequence is TGTGCCAGCAGCCCAGCGGGGGGTGCGCAAGAGACCCAGTACTTC. Amino acid sequence: CASSPAGGAQETQYF.

The chain links TRBV4-1 to TRBJ2-7; TRBD2 matches 8 bases. The CDR3 extends over 15 amino acids. With V trimmed by 3 bases and J by 2 bases, 6 bases remained unmatched. Germline CDR1 is MGHRA and CDR2 is YSYEKL. CDR3 protein: CASSHPGLVPYEQYF. In DNA form, the CDR3 reads TGCGCCAGCAGCCATCCGGGACTAGTCCCCTACGAGCAGTACTTC.

This clonotype has only a few counts. This rearrangement joins TRBV4-3 to TRBJ1-1; D gene ambiguous. This CDR3 has 16 amino acids. The germline V gene encodes CDR1 LGHNA and CDR2 YSLEER. The V end lost 1 base, the J end lost 0 bases, and 12 bases lay between the germline ends. The CDR3 sequence: CASSQVGFNLNTEAFF. CDR3 nucleotides: TGCGCCAGCAGCCAAGTGGGGTTTAATTTGAACACTGAAGCTTTCTTT.

This clonotype has more than one count but fewer than ten. V and J are TRBV7-3 and TRBJ2-6, with D unresolved. Trimming removed 2 bases at V and 2 bases at J, with 13 bases between. The CDR3 runs to 17 residues. Germline V gene lookup returns CDR1 SGHTA and CDR2 FQGTGA. This CDR3 is CASSLSPLLTGANVLTF. For the CDR3, the DNA is TGTGCCAGCAGCTTATCTCCGTTGTTAACTGGGGCCAACGTCCTGACTTTC. The full variable domain, rest sourced from reference TRBV7-3 and TRBJ2-6, is GAGVSQTPSNKVTEKGKYVELRCDPISGHTALYWYRQSLGQGPEFLIYFQGTGAADDSGLPNDRFFAVRPEGSVSTLKIQRTERGDSAVYLCASSLSPLLTGANVLTFGAGSRLTVL.

Ten or more counts support this clonotype. The CDR3 loop is CASSRPDRGHTEAFF. In nucleotides, the CDR3 is TGTGCCAGCAGCCGACCGGACAGGGGACACACTGAAGCTTTCTTT. This chain uses TRBV4-2 with TRBJ1-1, with TRBD1 matching 9 bases. The V gene's germline CDR1 is LGHNA and CDR2 YNFKEQ. V lost 4 bases, J lost 3 bases, and 6 bases stayed unmatched. The CDR3 is 15 residues long.

This clonotype has ten or more counts. The rearrangement uses TRBV5-5 and TRBJ1-1; D gene unclear. From germline, CDR1 is SGHKS and CDR2 YYEKEE (reference sequence). This CDR3 has 16 residues. Trimming took 0 bases from V and 5 from J, leaving 17 bases between them. The CDR3 region is CASSLDPTSRRTEAFF. CDR3 nucleotide sequence: TGTGCCAGCAGCTTGGACCCGACTTCCCGACGGACTGAAGCTTTCTTT.

This clonotype was recorded many times. The genes are TRBV4-3 and TRBJ1-5, with D perhaps matching TRBD1 (6 bases). Trimming left V 0 bases short and J 7 bases short, with 13 bases between. The CDR3 length is 15 residues. From germline, CDR1 is LGHNA and CDR2 YSLEER. The CDR3 DNA reads as TGCGCCAGCAGCCAAGATAGTCAGGGGAACCAGCCCCAGCATTTT. This encodes CASSQDSQGNQPQHF.

The sample holds a few counts of this clonotype. This rearrangement joins TRBV10-3 to TRBJ2-7; 9 nucleotides match TRBD1. This CDR3 has 12 amino acids. The V gene end was trimmed by 11 bases and the J gene end by 5 bases; junction bases not matched to a gene: 7. Germline assignment: CDR1 ENHRY and CDR2 SYGVKD. CDR3 nucleotide sequence: TGTGCCTCGGGACAGGGAGGACACGAGCAGTACTTC. Translated, it gives CASGQGGHEQYF.

V gene TRBV6-6 combines with J gene TRBJ2-7; no clear D. The CDR3 consists of 11 residues. The germline V and J ends were trimmed by 5 bases and 4 bases, with 6 bases remaining between them. Germline values: CDR1 MNHNY, CDR2 SVGAGI (reference sequence). DNA of the CDR3: TGTGCCAGCAGTATGCTGTACGAGCAGTACTTC. Translated, it gives CASSMLYEQYF.

This clonotype was picked up many times. The chain carries TRBV28 and TRBJ1-5; D may be TRBD1 (5 bases). The germline V gene has CDR1 MDHEN and CDR2 SYDVKM. The CDR3 sequence is 13 residues long. Trimming removed 7 bases from V and 5 bases from J, with 12 bases in between. CDR3 amino acids: CASTWGSHQPQHF. CDR3 sequence (DNA): TGTGCCAGCACCTGGGGCAGTCATCAGCCCCAGCATTTT.